This is a list of T cell receptor beta chains from one sample in a study of blood T cell repertoires in COVID-19. Sequencing used immunoSEQ multiplex PCR; TCRdb keeps in-frame clones, though not all of them. The sample lists 200,000 to 250,000 clones, around 88% occurring once. The sequenced sample consisted of PBMCs or T cells enriched from blood (not recorded which). The receptors stem from a woman in her forties or fifties with acute COVID-19. The CDR3 runs from the conserved cysteine through the conserved F or W. D genes are given only for firm matches. Clone size appears in some rows only: once, few, many, or a class for an expanded clone.

cdr3_nt cdr3_aa d_call j_call v_call clone_size cdr3_length
TGTGCCACCAGTGATCCACAGGGACTAGGAGAGACCCAGTACTTC CATSDPQGLGETQYF TRBD2 TRBJ2-5 TRBV24-1 . 15
TGTGCCAGCAGTTACGACAGACACCCTGGAAACACCATATATTTT CASSYDRHPGNTIYF . TRBJ1-3 TRBV6-5 . 15
TGCGCCAGCAGCTTGGCGGACAGGAGCTCTAATCAGCCCCAGCATTTT CASSLADRSSNQPQHF TRBD1 TRBJ1-5 TRBV5-1 . 16
TGCGCCAGCAGCCCCCGGACAGGGGGCATGGGGGAGCTGTTTTTT CASSPRTGGMGELFF TRBD1 TRBJ2-2 TRBV5-1 . 15
TGTGCCAGCAGCCTTTCGGAAGCGGGATCCACCTACGAGCAGTACTTC CASSLSEAGSTYEQYF TRBD2 TRBJ2-7 TRBV4-2 . 16
TGTGCCAGCAGGTTGGGGGGGAGCCCCTACAATGAGCAGTTCTTC CASRLGGSPYNEQFF TRBD2 TRBJ2-1 TRBV7-2 . 15
TGTGCCAGCAGCTTAGCACCCCGGACTAGCGGGAGTTCCAATGAGCAGTTCTTC CASSLAPRTSGSSNEQFF TRBD2 TRBJ2-1 TRBV7-2 . 18
TGCGCCAGCAGCTTACCGGGACAGGATAACTATGGCTACACCTTC CASSLPGQDNYGYTF TRBD1 TRBJ1-2 TRBV5-1 . 15
TGTGCCAGCAGCCGACAGGGGGCCTTCTCTGGAAACACCATATATTTT CASSRQGAFSGNTIYF TRBD1 TRBJ1-3 TRBV9 . 16
TGTGCCAGCAGCCGGACACTGCACACCGGGGAGCTGTTTTTT CASSRTLHTGELFF . TRBJ2-2 TRBV7-2 once 14
TGTGCTAGCAGGGGACAGTCTGAGGGGGAGACCCAGTACTTC CASRGQSEGETQYF TRBD1 TRBJ2-5 TRBV7-7 . 14
TGTGCCAGCAGCCCGGGGACTCTCTATGGCTACACCTTC CASSPGTLYGYTF . TRBJ1-2 TRBV11-2 . 13
TGCGCCAGCGGCGTGACCCAGGGGAATGAGCAGTTCTTC CASGVTQGNEQFF . TRBJ2-1 TRBV5-1 . 13
TGTGCCACGCGCGACTCCTACAATGAGCAGTTCTTC CATRDSYNEQFF . TRBJ2-1 TRBV24-1 . 12